Described below is a single T cell receptor (beta chain) sequence and its context. Its matching antigen is unknown. This record belongs to a study of T-cell memory formation after mild COVID-19. Study-wide findings and caveats: Memory from before infection featured some responding clones, which suggests cross-reactive memory joined. Most CD4+ clones that shrank were in CM and EM, while CD8+ ones turned up in EMRA.

TCRdb re-called the 5' RACE reads with MiXCR, one entry per CDR3 protein. The sample includes about 150,000 distinct CDR3 sequences, roughly 28% seen only once; the top ten take about 12%. Germline V lookup: CDR1 SGHTA, CDR2 FQGTGA. With 5 bases clipped from V and 5 bases from J, the junction kept 4 bases outside the gene matches. This CDR3 comprises 13 residues. This sequence originates from an adult woman who had mild COVID-19 (a few samples of this study predate the infection). Cell type and time point are not known. Sequenced input: PBMCs or a T cell subset sorted from them (not recorded which). The chain uses TRBV7-3 and TRBJ2-5; 8 nucleotides agree with TRBD2. The CDR3 sequence is CASSRGGGETQYF. As DNA, the CDR3 is TGTGCCAGCAGCCGGGGGGGTGGGGAGACCCAGTACTTC.